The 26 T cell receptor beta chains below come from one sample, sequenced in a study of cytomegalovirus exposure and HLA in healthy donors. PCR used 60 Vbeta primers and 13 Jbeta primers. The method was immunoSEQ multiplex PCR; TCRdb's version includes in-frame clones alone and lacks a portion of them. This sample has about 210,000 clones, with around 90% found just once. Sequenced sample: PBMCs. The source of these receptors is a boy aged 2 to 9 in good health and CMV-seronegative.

The chain's CDR3 is CASSAGPAGQGGGYTF. The CDR3 nucleotides read TGTGCCAGCAGCGCCGGGCCAGCGGGACAGGGCGGGGGCTACACCTTC. The rearrangement uses TRBV2 and TRBJ1-2; 9 nucleotides align to TRBD1. The CDR3 runs 16 residues. The germline V gene encodes CDR1 SNHLY and CDR2 FYNNEI. Unmatched junction bases numbered 16, after V lost 6 bases and J lost 8 bases. Filled out from reference TRBV2 and TRBJ1-2, the complete variable domain reads EPEVTQTPSHQVTQMGQEVILRCVPISNHLYFYWYRQILGQKVEFLVSFYNNEISEKSEIFDDQFSVERPDGSNFTLKIRSTKLEDSAMYFCASSAGPAGQGGGYTFGSGTRLTVV.

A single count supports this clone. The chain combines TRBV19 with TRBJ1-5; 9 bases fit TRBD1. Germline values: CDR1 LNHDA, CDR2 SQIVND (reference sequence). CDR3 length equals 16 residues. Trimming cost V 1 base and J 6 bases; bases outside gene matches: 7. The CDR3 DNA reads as TGTGCCAGTAGTATAGTAACAGGGGGCGCGGGTCAGCCCCAGCATTTT. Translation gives CASSIVTGGAGQPQHF.

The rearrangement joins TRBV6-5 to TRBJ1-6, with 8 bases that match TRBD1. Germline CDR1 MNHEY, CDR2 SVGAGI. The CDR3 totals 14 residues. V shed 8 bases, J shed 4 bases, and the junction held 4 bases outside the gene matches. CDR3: CASGQGEYNSPLHF. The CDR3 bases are TGTGCCAGCGGACAGGGCGAATATAATTCACCCCTCCACTTT.

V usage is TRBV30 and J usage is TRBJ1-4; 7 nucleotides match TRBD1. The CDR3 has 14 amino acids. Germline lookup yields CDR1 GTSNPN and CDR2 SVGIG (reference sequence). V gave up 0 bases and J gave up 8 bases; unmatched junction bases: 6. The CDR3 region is CAWSVKGAIEKLFF. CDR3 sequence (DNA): TGTGCCTGGAGTGTAAAGGGGGCCATAGAAAAACTGTTTTTT.

The DNA of the CDR3 is TGTGCCTGGAGTGTACAATACGAGCAGTACTTC. It specifies CAWSVQYEQYF. J is TRBJ2-7 and V is TRBV30, with no clear D. Trimming removed 0 bases from V and 4 bases from J, with 4 bases in between. CDR1 is GTSNPN and CDR2 is SVGIG in the germline V gene (reference sequence). This CDR3 has 11 amino acids. Complete variable domain (other parts from reference TRBV30 and TRBJ2-7): SQTIHQWPATLVQPVGSPLSLECTVEGTSNPNLYWYRQAAGRGLQLLFYSVGIGQISSEVPQNLSASRPQDRQFILSSKKLLLSDSGFYLCAWSVQYEQYFGPGTRLTVT.

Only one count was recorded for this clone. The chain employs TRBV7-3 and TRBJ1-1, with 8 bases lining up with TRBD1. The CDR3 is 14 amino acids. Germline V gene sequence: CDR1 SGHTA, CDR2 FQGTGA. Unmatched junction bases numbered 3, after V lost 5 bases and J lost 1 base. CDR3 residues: CASSAGGRNTEAFF. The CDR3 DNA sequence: TGTGCCAGCAGCGCAGGGGGCCGGAACACTGAAGCTTTCTTT.

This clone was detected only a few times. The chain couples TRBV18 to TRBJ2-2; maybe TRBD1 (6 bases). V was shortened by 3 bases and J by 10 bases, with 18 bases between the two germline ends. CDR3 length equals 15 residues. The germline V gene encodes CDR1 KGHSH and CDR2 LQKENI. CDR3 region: CASSPGRQALQELFF. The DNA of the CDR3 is TGTGCCAGCTCACCGGGGCGACAGGCTTTACAGGAGCTGTTTTTT.

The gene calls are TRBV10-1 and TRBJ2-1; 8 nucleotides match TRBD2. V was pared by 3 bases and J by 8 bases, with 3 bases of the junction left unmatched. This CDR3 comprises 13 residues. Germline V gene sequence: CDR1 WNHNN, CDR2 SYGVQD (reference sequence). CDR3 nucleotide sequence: TGCGCCAGCAGTGACTCGGGACTAGATGAGCAGTTCTTC. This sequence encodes CASSDSGLDEQFF.

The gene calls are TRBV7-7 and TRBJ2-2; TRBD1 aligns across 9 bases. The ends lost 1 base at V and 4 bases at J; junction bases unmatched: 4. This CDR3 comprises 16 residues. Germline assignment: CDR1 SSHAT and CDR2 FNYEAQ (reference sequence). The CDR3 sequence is CASSLVGQGGTGELFF. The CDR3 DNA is TGTGCCAGCAGCTTAGTGGGACAGGGTGGCACCGGGGAGCTGTTTTTT.

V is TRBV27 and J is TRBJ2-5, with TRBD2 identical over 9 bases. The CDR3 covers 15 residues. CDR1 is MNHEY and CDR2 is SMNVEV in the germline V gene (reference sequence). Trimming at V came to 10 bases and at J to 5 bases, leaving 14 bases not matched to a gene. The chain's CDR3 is CANPAGGLDGETQYF. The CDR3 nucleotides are TGTGCCAACCCAGCGGGGGGCCTCGACGGGGAGACCCAGTACTTC.

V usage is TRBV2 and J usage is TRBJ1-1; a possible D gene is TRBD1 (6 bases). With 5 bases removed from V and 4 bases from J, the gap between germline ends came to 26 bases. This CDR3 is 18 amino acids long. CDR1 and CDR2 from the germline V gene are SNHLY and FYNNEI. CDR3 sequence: CASSQGRLPRGGGTEAFF. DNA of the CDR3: TGTGCCAGCAGTCAGGGCCGTTTGCCCAGGGGAGGGGGCACTGAAGCTTTCTTT.

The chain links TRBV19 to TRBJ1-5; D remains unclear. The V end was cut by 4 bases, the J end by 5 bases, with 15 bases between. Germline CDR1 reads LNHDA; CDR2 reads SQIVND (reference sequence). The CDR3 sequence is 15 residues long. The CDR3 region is CASSTLRVDDQPQHF. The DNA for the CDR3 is TGTGCCAGTAGTACCCTGAGGGTAGACGATCAGCCCCAGCATTTT.

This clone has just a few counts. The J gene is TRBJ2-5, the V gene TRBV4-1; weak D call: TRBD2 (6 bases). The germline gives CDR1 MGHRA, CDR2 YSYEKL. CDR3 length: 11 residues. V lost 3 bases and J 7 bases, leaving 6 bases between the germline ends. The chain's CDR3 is CASSHGGTQYF. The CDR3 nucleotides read TGCGCCAGCAGCCACGGGGGGACCCAGTACTTC.

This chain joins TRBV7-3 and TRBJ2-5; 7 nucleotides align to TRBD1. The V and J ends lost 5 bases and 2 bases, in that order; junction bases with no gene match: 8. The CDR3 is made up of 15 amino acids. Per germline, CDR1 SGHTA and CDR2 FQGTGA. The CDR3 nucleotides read TGTGCCAGCAGCCCCGCAGGGGGACAGCAAGAGACCCAGTACTTC. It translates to CASSPAGGQQETQYF.

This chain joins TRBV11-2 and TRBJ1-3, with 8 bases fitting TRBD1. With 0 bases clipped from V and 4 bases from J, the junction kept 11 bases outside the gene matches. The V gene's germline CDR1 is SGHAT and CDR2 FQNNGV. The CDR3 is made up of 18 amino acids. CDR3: CASSLEPDRVPRGNTIYF. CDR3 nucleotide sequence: TGTGCCAGCAGCTTAGAGCCGGACAGGGTTCCCCGCGGAAACACCATATATTTT.

The CDR3 loop is CASSQPDRGRLYEKLFF. CDR3 sequence (DNA): TGCGCCAGCAGCCAACCCGACAGGGGGCGATTATATGAAAAACTGTTTTTT. V usage is TRBV4-1 and J usage is TRBJ1-4; 10 bases match TRBD1. The CDR3 contains 17 residues. CDR1 is MGHRA and CDR2 is YSYEKL in the germline V gene. Trimming at V came to 2 bases and at J to 6 bases, leaving 9 bases not matched to a gene.

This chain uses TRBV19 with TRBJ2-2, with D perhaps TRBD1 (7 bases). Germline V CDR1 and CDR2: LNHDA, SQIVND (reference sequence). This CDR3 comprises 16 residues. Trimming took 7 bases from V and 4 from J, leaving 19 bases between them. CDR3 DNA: TGTGCCAGTACCCCCAGCTGGAGGGGGCGCACCGGGGAGCTGTTTTTT. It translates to CASTPSWRGRTGELFF.

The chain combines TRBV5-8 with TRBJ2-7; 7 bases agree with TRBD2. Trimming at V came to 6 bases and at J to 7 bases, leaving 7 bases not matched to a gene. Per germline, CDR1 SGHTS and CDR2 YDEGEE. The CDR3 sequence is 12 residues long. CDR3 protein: CASILSGKEQYF. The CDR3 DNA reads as TGTGCCAGCATCCTGAGCGGGAAAGAGCAGTACTTC.

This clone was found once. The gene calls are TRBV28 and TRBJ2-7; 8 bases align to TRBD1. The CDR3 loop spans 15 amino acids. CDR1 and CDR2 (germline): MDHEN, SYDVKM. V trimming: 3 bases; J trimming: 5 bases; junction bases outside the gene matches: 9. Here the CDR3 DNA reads TGTGCCAGCAGTTTCTGGACAGGGCAGCTTGACGAGCAGTACTTC. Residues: CASSFWTGQLDEQYF.

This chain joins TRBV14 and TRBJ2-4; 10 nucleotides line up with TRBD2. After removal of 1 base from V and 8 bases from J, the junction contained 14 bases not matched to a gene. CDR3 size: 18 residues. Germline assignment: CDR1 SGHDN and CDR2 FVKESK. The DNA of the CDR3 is TGTGCCAGCAGCCAAGGGCAATTAAGCGGGGGGGCTCGGCACATTCAGTACTTC. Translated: CASSQGQLSGGARHIQYF.

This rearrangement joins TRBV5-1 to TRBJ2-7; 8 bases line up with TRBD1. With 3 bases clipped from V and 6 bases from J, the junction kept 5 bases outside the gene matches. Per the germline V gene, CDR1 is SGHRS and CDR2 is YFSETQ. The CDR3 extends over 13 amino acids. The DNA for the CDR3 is TGCGCCAGCAGCTCCCAGGGGGCGGCCGAGCAGTACTTC. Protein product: CASSSQGAAEQYF.

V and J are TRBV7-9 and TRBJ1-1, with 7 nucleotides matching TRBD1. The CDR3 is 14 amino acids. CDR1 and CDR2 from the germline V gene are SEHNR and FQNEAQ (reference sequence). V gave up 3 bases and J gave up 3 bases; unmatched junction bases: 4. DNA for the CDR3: TGTGCCAGCAGCTTCTCAACAGGGGACACTGAAGCTTTCTTT. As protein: CASSFSTGDTEAFF.

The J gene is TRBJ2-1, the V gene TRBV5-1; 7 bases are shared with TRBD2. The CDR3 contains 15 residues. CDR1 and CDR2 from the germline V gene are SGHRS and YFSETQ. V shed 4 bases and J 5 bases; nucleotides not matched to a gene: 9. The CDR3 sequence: CASSPTGTTNNEQFF. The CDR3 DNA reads TGCGCCAGCAGCCCAACCGGGACTACGAACAATGAGCAGTTCTTC.

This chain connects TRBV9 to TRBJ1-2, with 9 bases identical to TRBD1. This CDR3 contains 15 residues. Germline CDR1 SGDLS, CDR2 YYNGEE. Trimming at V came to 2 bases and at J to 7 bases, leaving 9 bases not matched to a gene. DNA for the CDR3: TGTGCCAGCAGCGTCGATGGACAGGGGTCGGGTGGCTACACCTTC. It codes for CASSVDGQGSGGYTF.

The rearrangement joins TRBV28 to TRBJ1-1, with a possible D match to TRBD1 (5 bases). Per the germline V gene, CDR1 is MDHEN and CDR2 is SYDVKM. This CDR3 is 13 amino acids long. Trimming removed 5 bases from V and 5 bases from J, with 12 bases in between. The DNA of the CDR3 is TGTGCCAGCAGTCCTATCAGGGCTACTGAAGCTTTCTTT. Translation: CASSPIRATEAFF.

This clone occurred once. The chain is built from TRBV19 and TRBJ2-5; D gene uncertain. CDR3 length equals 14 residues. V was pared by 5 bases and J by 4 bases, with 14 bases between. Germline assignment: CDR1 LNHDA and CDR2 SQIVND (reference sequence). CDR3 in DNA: TGTGCCAGTAGTGATTATGGTGTGCGAGAGACCCAGTACTTC. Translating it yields CASSDYGVRETQYF.